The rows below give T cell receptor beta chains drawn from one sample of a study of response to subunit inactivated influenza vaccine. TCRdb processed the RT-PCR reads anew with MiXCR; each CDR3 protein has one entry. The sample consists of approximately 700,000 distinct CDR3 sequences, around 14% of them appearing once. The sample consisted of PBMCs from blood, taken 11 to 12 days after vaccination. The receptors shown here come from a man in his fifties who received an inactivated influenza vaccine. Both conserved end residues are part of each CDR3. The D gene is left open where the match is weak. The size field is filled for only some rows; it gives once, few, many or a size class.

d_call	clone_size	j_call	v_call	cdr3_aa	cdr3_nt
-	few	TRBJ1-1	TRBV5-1	CAARTTPGGTEAFF	TGCGCAGCAAGGACTACGCCCGGGGGGACTGAAGCTTTCTTT
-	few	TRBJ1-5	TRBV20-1	CSARAGNSNQPQHF	TGCAGTGCCAGAGCTGGGAATAGCAATCAGCCCCAGCATTTT
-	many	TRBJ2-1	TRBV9	CASSLILGTHQFF	TGTGCCAGCAGCCTAATCTTGGGGACACATCAGTTCTTC
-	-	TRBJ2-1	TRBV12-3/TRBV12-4	CASSRWLGEQFF	TGTGCCAGCAGCAGATGGTTGGGCGAGCAGTTCTTC
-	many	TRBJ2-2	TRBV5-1	CASSLRGEANTGELFF	TGTGCCAGCAGCCTCCGCGGTGAGGCGAACACCGGGGAGCTGTTTTTT
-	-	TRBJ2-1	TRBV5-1	CASSSGTDSYNEQFF	TGCGCCAGCAGCTCCGGGACGGACTCCTACAATGAGCAGTTCTTC
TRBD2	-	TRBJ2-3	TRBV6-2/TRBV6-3	CASSSLWAGEADTQYF	TGTGCCAGCAGTAGCCTCTGGGCGGGGGAAGCGGATACGCAGTATTTT
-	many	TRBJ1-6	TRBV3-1	CASSLALNSPLHF	TGTGCCAGCAGCCTCGCCCTTAATTCACCCCTCCACTTT
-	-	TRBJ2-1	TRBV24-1	CATSDTNSYNEQFF	TGTGCCACCTCCGACACTAACTCCTACAATGAGCAGTTCTTC
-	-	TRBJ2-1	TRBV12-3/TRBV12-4	CASSSGLGNNEQFF	TGTGCCAGCAGTTCGGGATTGGGTAACAATGAGCAGTTCTTC
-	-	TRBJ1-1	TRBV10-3	CAISENTVNTEAFF	TGTGCCATCAGTGAGAACACCGTGAACACTGAAGCTTTCTTT
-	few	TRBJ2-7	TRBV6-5	CASSYHDAGRPYEQYF	TGTGCCAGCAGTTACCACGACGCGGGACGTCCCTACGAGCAGTACTTC
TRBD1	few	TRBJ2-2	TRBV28	CASSQSSGTGAGELFF	TGTGCCAGCAGTCAGAGCAGCGGGACAGGGGCCGGGGAGCTGTTTTTT
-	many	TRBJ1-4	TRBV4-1	CASSQDRSYREKLFF	TGCGCCAGCAGCCAAGATCGTTCTTATAGGGAAAAACTGTTTTTT
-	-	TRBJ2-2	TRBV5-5	CASSSRGGRNTGELFF	TGTGCCAGCAGCTCTAGGGGCGGCCGCAACACCGGGGAGCTGTTTTTT
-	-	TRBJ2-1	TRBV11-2	CASSLGGGGRYEQFF	TGTGCCAGCAGCCTAGGTGGGGGGGGCAGATATGAGCAGTTCTTC
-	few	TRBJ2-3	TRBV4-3	CASSHLGGDTTDTQYF	TGCGCCAGCAGCCACTTAGGGGGGGATACAACAGATACGCAGTATTTT
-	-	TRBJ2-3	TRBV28	CASSLLIAAPTDTQYF	TGTGCCAGCAGTTTGTTGATCGCGGCCCCCACAGATACGCAGTATTTT
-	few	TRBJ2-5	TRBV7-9	CASSLSPHTETQYF	TGTGCCAGCAGCTTAAGTCCACATACGGAGACCCAGTACTTC
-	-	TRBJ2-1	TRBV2	CASSGGHLNEQFF	TGTGCCAGCAGCGGGGGACATCTTAATGAGCAGTTCTTC
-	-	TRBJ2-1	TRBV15	CATSRDSGSNEQFF	TGTGCCACCAGCAGGGATTCAGGGAGCAATGAGCAGTTCTTC
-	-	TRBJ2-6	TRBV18	CASSPVQAGANVLTF	TGTGCCAGCTCACCAGTTCAGGCTGGGGCCAACGTCCTGACTTTC
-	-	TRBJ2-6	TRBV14	CASSQGGGSGANVLTF	TGTGCCAGCAGCCAAGGAGGGGGTTCTGGGGCCAACGTCCTGACTTTC
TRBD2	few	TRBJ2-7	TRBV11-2	CASTLTGGYGSYEQYF	TGTGCCAGCACACTCACGGGAGGGTATGGCTCCTACGAGCAGTACTTC